This T cell receptor beta chain was documented in a study of T cell changes during pregnancy in multiple sclerosis. Trimming pared 7 bases from V and 0 bases from J, leaving 13 bases between. In germline, CDR1 is LNHDA, CDR2 SQIVND (reference sequence). This CDR3 has 14 amino acids. Some clones are missing from TCRdb's copy, which holds only in-frame ones; the method was immunoSEQ multiplex PCR. Of fewer than 70,000 clones in the sample, about 92% were seen once. The receptor was derived from a female donor in good health, enrolled as a control in a pregnancy study. The rearrangement links TRBV19 to TRBJ2-7, with D perhaps TRBD1 (6 bases). The source material was CD8+ T cells from peripheral blood mononuclear cells, sampled in the third trimester of pregnancy. The CDR3 bases are TGTGCCAGTACCGACAGGCCGAGCTCCTACGAGCAGTACTTC. As protein: CASTDRPSSYEQYF.